A selection of T cell receptor beta chains follows, all from one sample in a study of T cells after yellow fever vaccination. TCRdb re-called the 5' RACE reads through MiXCR, storing one row per CDR3 protein. The data show more than 90,000 distinct CDR3 sequences, with roughly 8.9% seen just once and about 25% held by the top ten. Material: CD8+ T cells sorted from PBMCs, obtained 45 days after the yellow fever booster vaccination. These receptors were taken from a man younger than 40 who received the YFV17D yellow fever vaccine. The CDR3 runs from the conserved cysteine through the conserved F or W. Fields, in order: V gene, clone size, J gene, D gene, CDR3 DNA, CDR3 protein. A D gene is named only where the DNA matches it firmly. Rows give clone size only sometimes, using once, few, many, or a class for an expanded clone.

V gene: TRBV5-1
clone size: -
J gene: TRBJ2-6
D gene: -
CDR3 DNA: TGCGCCAGCAGGGGGGCCCTTGGCAACGTCCTGACTTTC
CDR3 protein: CASRGALGNVLTF

V gene: TRBV4-2
clone size: few
J gene: TRBJ2-3
D gene: -
CDR3 DNA: TGTGCCAGCAGCCAAGAGCGGGATACGCAGTATTTT
CDR3 protein: CASSQERDTQYF

V gene: TRBV27
clone size: many
J gene: TRBJ2-3
D gene: TRBD2
CDR3 DNA: TGTGCCAGCAGTTTCCGCACTAGCGGCACAGATACGCAGTATTTT
CDR3 protein: CASSFRTSGTDTQYF

V gene: TRBV20-1
clone size: many
J gene: TRBJ2-4
D gene: -
CDR3 DNA: TGCAGTGCTAGAGTGGTCGGACGACAAAACAAAAACATTCAGTACTTC
CDR3 protein: CSARVVGRQNKNIQYF

V gene: TRBV19
clone size: -
J gene: TRBJ1-1
D gene: -
CDR3 DNA: TGTGCCAGTACCCCGGGGGGTATGAACACTGAAGCTTTCTTT
CDR3 protein: CASTPGGMNTEAFF

V gene: TRBV9
clone size: many
J gene: TRBJ2-7
D gene: -
CDR3 DNA: TGTGCCAGCACCCCCCCCCACAGGCCCTACGAGCAGTACTTC
CDR3 protein: CASTPPHRPYEQYF

V gene: TRBV4-3
clone size: many
J gene: TRBJ2-1
D gene: TRBD2
CDR3 DNA: TGCGCCAGCAGCCAAGATCCGGGACTAGCAGCCTACAATGAGCAGTTCTTC
CDR3 protein: CASSQDPGLAAYNEQFF

V gene: TRBV4-3
clone size: many
J gene: TRBJ2-2
D gene: TRBD2
CDR3 DNA: TGCGCCAGCAGCCAAGATCGGGAGGGAACCGGGGAGCTGTTTTTT
CDR3 protein: CASSQDREGTGELFF

V gene: TRBV7-8
clone size: few
J gene: TRBJ2-7
D gene: TRBD2
CDR3 DNA: TGTGCCAGCAGCTCCCCGGCGGGGGGCGACGAGCAGTACTTC
CDR3 protein: CASSSPAGGDEQYF

V gene: TRBV12-3/TRBV12-4
clone size: many
J gene: TRBJ2-1
D gene: -
CDR3 DNA: TGTGCCAGCAGTTTAAGGGCAAATGAGCAGTTCTTC
CDR3 protein: CASSLRANEQFF

V gene: TRBV5-6
clone size: few
J gene: TRBJ2-7
D gene: TRBD2
CDR3 DNA: TGTGCCAGCAGCTCTTCCGGGACTACCTACGAGCAGTACTTC
CDR3 protein: CASSSSGTTYEQYF

V gene: TRBV11-2
clone size: many
J gene: TRBJ2-7
D gene: -
CDR3 DNA: TGTGCCAGCAGCTTAATTCCCGCGGGGTACGAGCAGTACTTC
CDR3 protein: CASSLIPAGYEQYF

V gene: TRBV7-2
clone size: many
J gene: TRBJ2-3
D gene: -
CDR3 DNA: TGTGCCAGCAGCTTCCGTCTTTACACAGATACGCAGTATTTT
CDR3 protein: CASSFRLYTDTQYF

V gene: TRBV10-3
clone size: many
J gene: TRBJ2-3
D gene: -
CDR3 DNA: TGTGCCATCAGTGATATAGGGACAGATACGCAGTATTTT
CDR3 protein: CAISDIGTDTQYF

V gene: TRBV20-1
clone size: many
J gene: TRBJ2-1
D gene: TRBD2
CDR3 DNA: TGCAGTGCTTCCCCGCGGGAGTTCTCCTACAATGAGCAGTTCTTC
CDR3 protein: CSASPREFSYNEQFF

V gene: TRBV20-1
clone size: many
J gene: TRBJ2-3
D gene: -
CDR3 DNA: TGCAGTGCTAGTAACCGGCCGGGGGAGAGCACAGATACGCAGTATTTT
CDR3 protein: CSASNRPGESTDTQYF

V gene: TRBV5-6
clone size: few
J gene: TRBJ2-7
D gene: TRBD2
CDR3 DNA: TGTGCCAGCAGCTTGGCCGGACTAGCTGGACCCTACGAGCAGTACTTC
CDR3 protein: CASSLAGLAGPYEQYF

V gene: TRBV6-5
clone size: many
J gene: TRBJ2-6
D gene: -
CDR3 DNA: TGTGCCAGCAGTTACTCGGGGGTCCCCGTTGGGGCCAACGTCCTGACTTTC
CDR3 protein: CASSYSGVPVGANVLTF

V gene: TRBV5-4
clone size: few
J gene: TRBJ2-3
D gene: -
CDR3 DNA: TGTGCCAGCAGCTTGCTTACAGGGACCGAGGGCACAGATACGCAGTATTTT
CDR3 protein: CASSLLTGTEGTDTQYF

V gene: TRBV2
clone size: -
J gene: TRBJ2-7
D gene: -
CDR3 DNA: TGTGCCAGCAGTGAAAGGGGCTATAGCGAGCAGTACTTC
CDR3 protein: CASSERGYSEQYF

V gene: TRBV10-3
clone size: many
J gene: TRBJ2-5
D gene: TRBD2
CDR3 DNA: TGTGCCATAAGCCCGGGAGGGCCCCAAGAGACCCAGTACTTC
CDR3 protein: CAISPGGPQETQYF

V gene: TRBV5-1
clone size: many
J gene: TRBJ2-1
D gene: -
CDR3 DNA: TGCGCCAGCAGTTTCCAACCCTGGTCCAATGAGCAGTTCTTC
CDR3 protein: CASSFQPWSNEQFF

V gene: TRBV4-3
clone size: many
J gene: TRBJ2-1
D gene: TRBD2
CDR3 DNA: TGCGCCAGCAGCCAAGAAGTCGCTAGCGGGAGACGGCAGTTCTTC
CDR3 protein: CASSQEVASGRRQFF

V gene: TRBV25-1
clone size: many
J gene: TRBJ2-2
D gene: -
CDR3 DNA: TGTGCCAGCAGTGGAGACGGGGCCCCCGGGGAGCTGTTTTTT
CDR3 protein: CASSGDGAPGELFF

V gene: TRBV6-5
clone size: many
J gene: TRBJ2-7
D gene: TRBD1
CDR3 DNA: TGTGCCAGCAGCCACTTACCGGGACAGGGGGCGTACGAGCAGTACTTC
CDR3 protein: CASSHLPGQGAYEQYF

V gene: TRBV27
clone size: -
J gene: TRBJ2-5
D gene: -
CDR3 DNA: TGTGCCAGCCGTAGGTTAATGACCCAAGAGACCCAGTACTTC
CDR3 protein: CASRRLMTQETQYF

V gene: TRBV6-5
clone size: once
J gene: TRBJ2-5
D gene: -
CDR3 DNA: TGTGCCAGCAGTTACGGGCTAGCGCAAGAGACCCAGTACTTC
CDR3 protein: CASSYGLAQETQYF

V gene: TRBV4-2
clone size: many
J gene: TRBJ2-1
D gene: TRBD2
CDR3 DNA: TGTGCCAGCAGCCAAGACGATGGCGGGGGGCTGAATGAGCAGTTCTTC
CDR3 protein: CASSQDDGGGLNEQFF

V gene: TRBV7-2
clone size: few
J gene: TRBJ2-7
D gene: TRBD1
CDR3 DNA: TGTGCCAGCAGCTTGTTACCGGGACAGATCTCCTACGAGCAGTACTTC
CDR3 protein: CASSLLPGQISYEQYF

V gene: TRBV7-9
clone size: few
J gene: TRBJ1-1
D gene: TRBD1
CDR3 DNA: TGTGCCAGCAGCGCGGGACAGGGAGCGAACACTGAAGCTTTCTTT
CDR3 protein: CASSAGQGANTEAFF

V gene: TRBV29-1
clone size: many
J gene: TRBJ2-5
D gene: -
CDR3 DNA: TGCAGCGTTGAACGGGGCGGAGGTTGGCAAGAGACCCAGTACTTC
CDR3 protein: CSVERGGGWQETQYF

V gene: TRBV5-1
clone size: -
J gene: TRBJ2-1
D gene: TRBD2
CDR3 DNA: TGCGCCAGCAGCTTGGCCCTGGATTCTAGCGGGAGCTATGAGCAGTTCTTC
CDR3 protein: CASSLALDSSGSYEQFF

V gene: TRBV20-1
clone size: -
J gene: TRBJ2-7
D gene: TRBD1
CDR3 DNA: TGCAGTGCCGCCGGGACAGGGACTGGTCTGTACGAGCAGTACTTC
CDR3 protein: CSAAGTGTGLYEQYF

V gene: TRBV28
clone size: many
J gene: TRBJ2-5
D gene: TRBD1
CDR3 DNA: TGTGCCACACACGGGGTCAGGGGGCTTTTACAAGAGACCCAGTACTTC
CDR3 protein: CATHGVRGLLQETQYF

V gene: TRBV7-3
clone size: many
J gene: TRBJ2-1
D gene: TRBD2
CDR3 DNA: TGTGCCAGCTCCCCGGGAGGCCGGTACAATGAGCAGTTCTTC
CDR3 protein: CASSPGGRYNEQFF

V gene: TRBV6-5
clone size: many
J gene: TRBJ1-4
D gene: -
CDR3 DNA: TGTGCCAGCAGTTACGTGGCAGGGAATGAAAAACTGTTTTTT
CDR3 protein: CASSYVAGNEKLFF

V gene: TRBV30
clone size: many
J gene: TRBJ1-1
D gene: TRBD1
CDR3 DNA: TGTGCCTGGACTTCGACAGGGAGCACTGAAGCTTTCTTT
CDR3 protein: CAWTSTGSTEAFF

V gene: TRBV20-1
clone size: many
J gene: TRBJ2-2
D gene: TRBD2
CDR3 DNA: TGCAGTGCTAGCGGGAGGGAAATGGGCGGGGAGCTGTTTTTT
CDR3 protein: CSASGREMGGELFF

V gene: TRBV6-5
clone size: many
J gene: TRBJ2-1
D gene: -
CDR3 DNA: TGTGCCAGCTCCGGTGGGGCTAGCTCTTACAATGAGCAGTTCTTC
CDR3 protein: CASSGGASSYNEQFF

V gene: TRBV5-4
clone size: few
J gene: TRBJ2-7
D gene: TRBD1
CDR3 DNA: TGTGCCAGCAGCTATCCGGGACAGGGAGCTGAGCAGTACTTC
CDR3 protein: CASSYPGQGAEQYF

V gene: TRBV12-3/TRBV12-4
clone size: many
J gene: TRBJ2-7
D gene: TRBD2
CDR3 DNA: TGTGCCAGCAGCCGTCGGGGGCGGGAGGTCTCCTACGAGCAGTACTTC
CDR3 protein: CASSRRGREVSYEQYF

V gene: TRBV6-2/TRBV6-3
clone size: few
J gene: TRBJ1-1
D gene: -
CDR3 DNA: TGTGCCAGCGTAGGGGTGAACACTGAAGCTTTCTTT
CDR3 protein: CASVGVNTEAFF

V gene: TRBV27
clone size: many
J gene: TRBJ2-1
D gene: -
CDR3 DNA: TGTGCCAGCAAGGGTCAGGTGGAGACCGTATTAACCTCCTACAATGAGCAGTTCTTC
CDR3 protein: CASKGQVETVLTSYNEQFF

V gene: TRBV4-3
clone size: many
J gene: TRBJ2-7
D gene: TRBD2
CDR3 DNA: TGCGCCAGCAGCCAAGAGGTAGCGGGGACCTCCTACGAGCAGTACTTC
CDR3 protein: CASSQEVAGTSYEQYF

V gene: TRBV7-2
clone size: few
J gene: TRBJ2-7
D gene: -
CDR3 DNA: TGTGCCAGCAGCGCTCTCCTCCCCCGGGAGCAGTACTTC
CDR3 protein: CASSALLPREQYF

V gene: TRBV4-3
clone size: many
J gene: TRBJ2-3
D gene: -
CDR3 DNA: TGCGCCAGCAGCCAAGACAGGGAAGCGGGAGATACGCAGTATTTT
CDR3 protein: CASSQDREAGDTQYF

V gene: TRBV20-1
clone size: many
J gene: TRBJ2-1
D gene: -
CDR3 DNA: TGCAGTGCTAGTCTAGCCAATGAGCAGTTCTTC
CDR3 protein: CSASLANEQFF

V gene: TRBV5-1
clone size: -
J gene: TRBJ1-5
D gene: -
CDR3 DNA: TGCGCCAGCAGTCCGGAGGGCCCGATTAGCAATCAGCCCCAGCATTTT
CDR3 protein: CASSPEGPISNQPQHF

V gene: TRBV7-9
clone size: few
J gene: TRBJ1-2
D gene: -
CDR3 DNA: TGTGCCAGCAGCTTAGAACGCTATGGCTACACCTTC
CDR3 protein: CASSLERYGYTF

V gene: TRBV28
clone size: few
J gene: TRBJ2-7
D gene: -
CDR3 DNA: TGTGCCAGCAGTTCACAGACCTTAAAACCCTACGAGCAGTACTTC
CDR3 protein: CASSSQTLKPYEQYF